The rows below give T cell receptor beta chains drawn from one sample of a study of T-cell reconstitution after alpha-beta-depleted transplantation in children. Each CDR3 protein gets one entry after TCRdb re-called the PCR reads with MiXCR. The repertoire holds about a million distinct CDR3 sequences, with roughly 29% as singletons. The starting material was PBMCs, mostly from graft donor cells, obtained 360 days after TCRalphabeta/CD19-depleted stem cell transplant. These receptors were obtained from a boy younger than two who had a stem cell transplant for SCID, so the T cells may come from the graft donor. Each CDR3 is given with its conserved first and last residue. D genes are given only for firm matches. Expanded clones are given a class, and other clones once, few, many or no size at all.

DNA: TGTGCCAGCAGTTTAGGGGGGTGGACTGAAGCTTTCTTT
CDR3: CASSLGGWTEAFF
D: .
V: TRBV12-3/TRBV12-4
size: .
J: TRBJ1-1

DNA: TGTGCTAGTGGTTTGTTAGGCGGGGAGCAGTTCTTC
CDR3: CASGLLGGEQFF
D: .
V: TRBV12-5
size: .
J: TRBJ2-1

DNA: TGTGCCATCAGTGAGCGTCGGCCAGGAGATTTTAACTATGGCTACACCTTC
CDR3: CAISERRPGDFNYGYTF
D: .
V: TRBV10-3
size: .
J: TRBJ1-2

DNA: TGTGCCATCAGTGACCAGAACACCGGGGAGCTGTTTTTT
CDR3: CAISDQNTGELFF
D: .
V: TRBV10-3
size: few
J: TRBJ2-2

DNA: TGTGCCAGCAGTTTATCTAGAACGACTAGCGTTTTCAATGAGCAGTTCTTC
CDR3: CASSLSRTTSVFNEQFF
D: TRBD2
V: TRBV27
size: .
J: TRBJ2-1

DNA: TGTGCCACCAAAACAGGGAATAATGAGCAGTTCTTC
CDR3: CATKTGNNEQFF
D: .
V: TRBV27
size: .
J: TRBJ2-1

DNA: TGTGCCAGCAGCTGGACCCCATCGCAGGAGCTGTTTTTT
CDR3: CASSWTPSQELFF
D: .
V: TRBV7-2
size: once
J: TRBJ2-2

DNA: TGTGCCAGCAGCCGCACTCGTAGGGCAGATACGCAGTATTTT
CDR3: CASSRTRRADTQYF
D: .
V: TRBV7-6
size: .
J: TRBJ2-3

DNA: TGTGCCAGCAGCGTAGCTAGGGAGTTGTTCGGGGCCAACGTCCTGACTTTC
CDR3: CASSVARELFGANVLTF
D: .
V: TRBV9
size: few
J: TRBJ2-6

DNA: TGCGCCAGCAGCCAAGGCCGGGACTATGGCTACACCTTC
CDR3: CASSQGRDYGYTF
D: .
V: TRBV4-1
size: few
J: TRBJ1-2

DNA: TGTGCCAGAAGGTGGAAGCGGGGGGGCCACAATGAGCAGTTCTTC
CDR3: CARRWKRGGHNEQFF
D: TRBD2
V: TRBV5-3
size: few
J: TRBJ2-1

DNA: TGCAGTGCTAGACGTCGTCCCGGGACAGGGGAGGGCTCCTACGAGCAGTACTTC
CDR3: CSARRRPGTGEGSYEQYF
D: TRBD1
V: TRBV20-1
size: .
J: TRBJ2-7

DNA: TGTGCCAGCAGTTACGGGCCCGGGGGCTTGGCCAAAAACATTCAGTACTTC
CDR3: CASSYGPGGLAKNIQYF
D: .
V: TRBV6-5
size: .
J: TRBJ2-4

DNA: TGCAGTGCAGCAGGGTCAGGTGTAGAGACCCAGTACTTC
CDR3: CSAAGSGVETQYF
D: .
V: TRBV20-1
size: .
J: TRBJ2-5

DNA: TGTGCCAGCAGCCCCCAAGGACTAGCGGGGAATGAGCAGTTCTTC
CDR3: CASSPQGLAGNEQFF
D: TRBD2
V: TRBV11-2
size: .
J: TRBJ2-1

DNA: TGTGCCAGCAGTTCGCCAGGGTCAGATACGCAGTATTTT
CDR3: CASSSPGSDTQYF
D: .
V: TRBV6-5
size: few
J: TRBJ2-3

DNA: TGTGCCAACGGGACCGGGGCGCAAGAGACCCAGTACTTC
CDR3: CANGTGAQETQYF
D: .
V: TRBV9
size: .
J: TRBJ2-5

DNA: TGCGCCAGCAGCCAACAGGGCCGGGAGACCCAGTACTTC
CDR3: CASSQQGRETQYF
D: .
V: TRBV5-1
size: few
J: TRBJ2-5

DNA: TGTGCCAGCCGCGGGGGCTATAACACCGGGGAGCTGTTTTTT
CDR3: CASRGGYNTGELFF
D: .
V: TRBV5-5
size: few
J: TRBJ2-2

DNA: TGTGCCAGCAGCCAAGAGGGGGGGGAACCCCCGGAGACCCAGTACTTC
CDR3: CASSQEGGEPPETQYF
D: TRBD2
V: TRBV4-2
size: few
J: TRBJ2-5

DNA: TGCAGCGTAGGACAGGGGGGCACTGAAGCTTTCTTT
CDR3: CSVGQGGTEAFF
D: TRBD1
V: TRBV29-1
size: many
J: TRBJ1-1

DNA: TGTGCCAGCAGTCCTCAGCCCGCGGGTGAGCAGTTCTTC
CDR3: CASSPQPAGEQFF
D: .
V: TRBV12-3/TRBV12-4
size: .
J: TRBJ2-1

DNA: TGTGCCAGCAGCACCAAGGGGGGTAGCACAGATACGCAGTATTTT
CDR3: CASSTKGGSTDTQYF
D: .
V: TRBV27
size: few
J: TRBJ2-3

DNA: TGCGCCAGCAGCCCCTTTACCAGTCAAGAGACCCAGTACTTC
CDR3: CASSPFTSQETQYF
D: .
V: TRBV4-1
size: few
J: TRBJ2-5

DNA: TGTGCCCGCCCTCAAGGTCAAGAGACCCAGTACTTC
CDR3: CARPQGQETQYF
D: .
V: TRBV21-1
size: few
J: TRBJ2-5

DNA: TGTGCCAGCAGCCCAAGCCCCGGTCTGGCGGCGAATGAGCAGTTCTTC
CDR3: CASSPSPGLAANEQFF
D: .
V: TRBV7-3
size: few
J: TRBJ2-1

DNA: TGTGCCAGCAGCTTAATCGCGTGGGCCGTGTACCAAGAGACCCAGTACTTC
CDR3: CASSLIAWAVYQETQYF
D: .
V: TRBV11-1
size: .
J: TRBJ2-5

DNA: TGTGCCAGCAGTGAGGGGAGGTTTGGCAATGAGCAGTTCTTC
CDR3: CASSEGRFGNEQFF
D: .
V: TRBV2
size: once
J: TRBJ2-1

DNA: TGTGCCAGCAGCCCAGTTCCAGGCGTCTATGGCTACACCTTC
CDR3: CASSPVPGVYGYTF
D: .
V: TRBV3-1
size: few
J: TRBJ1-2

DNA: TGTGCCAGCAGCCCCCGTGGACGAGCTGGGTACGAGCAGTACTTC
CDR3: CASSPRGRAGYEQYF
D: .
V: TRBV3-1
size: .
J: TRBJ2-7

DNA: TGTGCCAGCGGGTTCGAGGGGGCACGCACAGATACGCAGTATTTT
CDR3: CASGFEGARTDTQYF
D: TRBD1
V: TRBV9
size: .
J: TRBJ2-3

DNA: TGTGCCAGCAGCTTACAGGGGGCGCACACTGAAGCTTTCTTT
CDR3: CASSLQGAHTEAFF
D: TRBD1
V: TRBV7-9
size: .
J: TRBJ1-1

DNA: TGTGCCAGCAGCTTAGTAGGGACCCACCTAGATACGCAGTATTTT
CDR3: CASSLVGTHLDTQYF
D: .
V: TRBV7-9
size: few
J: TRBJ2-3

DNA: TGTGCCATCAGTGAGTCTGAAGATACGCAGTATTTT
CDR3: CAISESEDTQYF
D: .
V: TRBV10-3
size: .
J: TRBJ2-3

DNA: TGCGCCAGCAGCTTTGACGGACCCACCTACAATGAGCAGTTCTTC
CDR3: CASSFDGPTYNEQFF
D: .
V: TRBV5-1
size: few
J: TRBJ2-1

DNA: TGTGCCAGCAGTTATACCCTAGTTGAGCAGTTCTTC
CDR3: CASSYTLVEQFF
D: .
V: TRBV6-6
size: .
J: TRBJ2-1

DNA: TGTGCCAGCAGCAAAGACGGCAGGCGAAACACCATATATTTT
CDR3: CASSKDGRRNTIYF
D: .
V: TRBV21-1
size: .
J: TRBJ1-3

DNA: TGTGCCAGCAACCTCAGGAGGGGGGTGAACTCTGGAAACACCATATATTTT
CDR3: CASNLRRGVNSGNTIYF
D: .
V: TRBV6-1
size: .
J: TRBJ1-3

DNA: TGTGCCAGCAGCCAAGGTCTCGGGGAAGAGACCCAGTACTTC
CDR3: CASSQGLGEETQYF
D: .
V: TRBV7-2
size: few
J: TRBJ2-5

DNA: TGTGCCAGCAGTGGAGGGGTTGCGGGCATTCAGTACTTC
CDR3: CASSGGVAGIQYF
D: .
V: TRBV6-1
size: .
J: TRBJ2-4

DNA: TGTGCCAGCAGCCTCAGGGATACCCCCTCCTACGAGCAGTACTTC
CDR3: CASSLRDTPSYEQYF
D: .
V: TRBV12-3/TRBV12-4
size: .
J: TRBJ2-7

DNA: TGCAGTGCTACTAATGCGGGGGCGCCCCGGGATACGCAGTATTTT
CDR3: CSATNAGAPRDTQYF
D: .
V: TRBV20-1
size: .
J: TRBJ2-3

DNA: TGTGCCAGCAGCTCCCAAGAGACCCAGTACTTC
CDR3: CASSSQETQYF
D: .
V: TRBV5-1
size: many
J: TRBJ2-5

DNA: TGTGCCAGCAGTACGCCGGGACAGCCCGGGGAGACCCAGTACTTC
CDR3: CASSTPGQPGETQYF
D: TRBD1
V: TRBV12-3/TRBV12-4
size: .
J: TRBJ2-5

DNA: TGCGCCAGCAGCCAAGAAGTTCCCGGTCCAAAAGGTGAAAAACTGTTTTTT
CDR3: CASSQEVPGPKGEKLFF
D: .
V: TRBV4-1
size: few
J: TRBJ1-4

DNA: TGTGCTAGTGGTTCGCCAGGCCTTAACAATAGGATCCCGCAGTATTTT
CDR3: CASGSPGLNNRIPQYF
D: .
V: TRBV12-5
size: few
J: TRBJ2-3

DNA: TGTGCCAGCAGCTCCTCGGCAGGGTTCGCCTATGGCTACACCTTC
CDR3: CASSSSAGFAYGYTF
D: .
V: TRBV5-4
size: many
J: TRBJ1-2